Below, 11 T cell receptor beta chains from the same sample are listed, as sequenced in a study of shared clonotypes between healthy human individuals (dated by TCRdb to 2018 to 2020). Libraries were built with the immunoSEQ multiplex PCR assay. In its TCRdb copy, this immuneACCESS table keeps in-frame sequences only and misses some clones. Where compared with another copy, unresolved V genes explain less than half of these, and the others have no known cause. Within this sample are around 2,000,000 clones, with roughly 91% of them counted one time only. Of the sample, more than 1.5% is held by the ten largest clones. CD8 naive samples were CD45RO-negative cells positively selected for CCR7, giving a CD45RA+CCR7+ population that excluded TemRA cells. Sequencing used naive CD8+ T cells from PBMCs. This sample's cell subset or site label indicates: CD45RA+CCR7+. These receptor sequences come from a man younger than 35 in good health. Some clones in this sample may be carry-over from other donors' samples.

Details on this clone: Other DNA sequences from this sample encode an identical CDR3 as well. This chain connects TRBV5-6 to TRBJ2-1, with 7 positions matching TRBD2. The CDR3 runs to 13 residues. V lost 2 bases to trimming and J lost 6 bases; unmatched junction nucleotides: 2. The V gene's germline CDR1 is SGHDT and CDR2 YYEEEE. The chain's CDR3 is CASSFGGSNEQFF. In nucleotides, the CDR3 is TGTGCCAGCAGCTTTGGCGGGAGCAATGAGCAGTTCTTC.

In nucleotides, the CDR3 is TGTGCCAGCAGCCCGGGCGGGGAGGGCTATGGCTACACCTTC. Translation: CASSPGGEGYGYTF. The chain recombines TRBV9 with TRBJ1-2; D uncertain. The germline gives CDR1 SGDLS, CDR2 YYNGEE. Trimming shortened V by 4 bases and J by 4 bases, and 14 bases separated the two germline ends. This CDR3 comprises 14 residues.

The V and J genes are TRBV28 and TRBJ2-1; D is uncertain. Germline lookup yields CDR1 MDHEN and CDR2 SYDVKM. This CDR3 has 13 amino acids. The germline V and J ends were trimmed by 2 bases and 8 bases, with 10 bases remaining between them. CDR3 amino acids: CASSLTLVDEQFF. For the CDR3, the DNA is TGTGCCAGCAGTTTAACCCTAGTAGATGAGCAGTTCTTC.

The V and J genes are TRBV4-2 and TRBJ2-4; 8 bases line up with TRBD2. The CDR3 runs to 16 residues. V trimming: 0 bases; J trimming: 9 bases; junction bases outside the gene matches: 10. Germline loops: CDR1 LGHNA, CDR2 YNFKEQ. The CDR3 bases are TGTGCCAGCAGCCAAGATCAGAGCGGGAGATTGGGCATTCAGTACTTC. This sequence encodes CASSQDQSGRLGIQYF.

This clone was observed a single time. The rearrangement links TRBV11-1 to TRBJ2-3, with TRBD1 as a possible D gene (6 bases). V lost 3 bases and J lost 6, with 13 bases in between. CDR3 length: 14 amino acids. The germline CDR1 and CDR2 sequences are SGHAT and FQDESV (reference sequence). CDR3 sequence reads: CASSFSTGADTQYF. The CDR3, as DNA: TGTGCCAGCAGCTTCTCGACAGGTGCGGATACGCAGTATTTT.

This sequence joins TRBV4-3 and TRBJ2-3; TRBD2 matches at 13 bases. The CDR3 has 16 amino acids. From germline, CDR1 is LGHNA and CDR2 YSLEER. Unmatched junction bases numbered 7, after V lost 0 bases and J lost 10 bases. This chain's CDR3 is CASSQETSGRAGAQYF. CDR3 DNA: TGCGCCAGCAGCCAAGAAACTAGCGGGAGGGCCGGGGCGCAGTATTTT.

The rearrangement uses TRBV10-3 and TRBJ2-1; D gene unclear. The CDR3 spans 14 residues. CDR1 is ENHRY and CDR2 is SYGVKD in the germline V gene. Trimming cost V 2 bases and J 3 bases, with 8 bases left between them. The CDR3 DNA is TGTGCCATCAGTGAGCCTAGTCGCTACAATGAGCAGTTCTTC. It specifies CAISEPSRYNEQFF.

CDR3 in DNA: TGCAGCGTTGAAAACACCCAGGGACAGGGATACGGCTACACCTTC. Its protein is CSVENTQGQGYGYTF. The chain couples TRBV29-1 to TRBJ1-2, with TRBD1 identical over 9 bases. CDR3 length equals 15 residues. V lost 2 bases to trimming and J lost 8 bases; unmatched junction nucleotides: 12. Germline-derived CDR1 and CDR2 are SQVTM and ANQGSEA.

The V gene is TRBV7-3, the J gene TRBJ2-1, with a possible D match to TRBD1 (6 bases). Germline V CDR1 and CDR2: SGHTA, FQGTGA. V was pared by 5 bases and J by 7 bases, with 18 bases between. CDR3 size: 15 residues. CDR3 amino acids: CASSPHWTERNEQFF. The CDR3 bases are TGTGCCAGCAGCCCACACTGGACAGAGCGGAATGAGCAGTTCTTC.

This clone was detected only once. The chain recombines TRBV29-1 with TRBJ2-3; D gene uncertain. The CDR3 consists of 14 residues. CDR1 and CDR2 from the germline V gene are SQVTM and ANQGSEA. V was trimmed by 0 bases and J by 4 bases, leaving 11 bases between them. CDR3 amino acids: CSVEDQRDADTQYF. CDR3 coding DNA: TGCAGCGTTGAAGATCAGAGAGACGCAGATACGCAGTATTTT.

With regard to this clone: Other nucleotide sequences from this sample produce the same CDR3. The genes are TRBV7-8 and TRBJ2-7; 8 bases are a match to TRBD2. The CDR3 runs 14 residues. Germline trimming cut 1 base from V and 4 bases from J; bases unmatched to any gene: 3. Per the germline V gene, CDR1 is SGHVS and CDR2 is FQNEAQ. The CDR3 loop is CASSLGGLAYEQYF. CDR3 nucleotides: TGTGCCAGCAGCTTAGGTGGACTAGCTTACGAGCAGTACTTC.